This T cell receptor (beta chain) came from a study of T cell repertoires in cytomegalovirus infection (dated by TCRdb to between 2017 and 2020). For context, the study as a whole: Recently identified HLA-C-restricted CMV epitopes, whose presentation resists viral immunomodulation, were targeted by peptide stimulations together with well-studied HLA-B-restricted epitopes. Because public TCR beta signatures pointed to carriage of CMV infection together with the matching HLA type, the HLA type of each donor mattered for the analysis. What the research found in general, with its limitations: Cumulative frequency of public TCR beta family members discriminated carriers of CMV infection plus the relevant HLA type in this cohort and an independent approximately 340-donor cohort. In the ex vivo response, HLA-C-restricted CMV-specific TCR beta clonotypes were dominant, and in two of eight donors the single most frequent clonotype came from this HLA-C-restricted group.

The instrument was an Illumina HiSeq 1500. TCRdb handled the public reads itself, with Q25 trimming in fastp and clone calling in MiXCR, and kept productive beta chains. For every CDR3 protein sequence, its rows merge into one entry that carries the most common genes and DNA. A total of 800,000 to 950,000 distinct CDR3 sequences appear in this sample, approximately 32% of them only once. The ten largest clones represent around an eighth of the sample. As concerns this clonotype: Its antigen is not yet known. Base qualities are missing; no much larger clone stands one base away.

V and J are truncated by 5 bases and 0 bases respectively, leaving an intervening sequence of 8 bases. Including cysteine and phenylalanine, the CDR3 has 14 amino acids. This entry keeps only the CDR3 DNA: 42 bases, framed from base 1. Reading the germline V gene gives CDR1 MNHNS and CDR2 SASEGT. Sample treatment or condition, as interpreted from the label and publication: in vitro stimulation with specific CMV peptide epitopes to enrich CMV-specific T cells. The clonotype was recovered from a human donor in good health (CMV status not recorded). Some clones in this sample may be carry-over from other donors' samples. This specimen was cultured CD8+ T cells from PBMCs, taken from culture after CMV antigen stimulation. The sequence joins TRBV6-1 to TRBJ1-5, with TRBD1 perhaps the D gene, on 5 matching bases. The CDR3 corresponds to CASSRQTSNQPQHF. The sequenced DNA is TGTGCCAGCAGTCGACAGACTAGCAATCAGCCCCAGCATTTT.